A selection of T cell receptor beta chains follows, all from one sample in a study of T cell changes during pregnancy in multiple sclerosis. Sequencing was performed with immunoSEQ multiplex PCR; in TCRdb, only in-frame clones are kept and a portion is missing. The sample includes 45,000 to 70,000 clones, approximately 90% of them seen just once. This specimen was CD4+ T cells from peripheral blood mononuclear cells, taken after pregnancy. These receptors came from a female donor with multiple sclerosis, enrolled in a pregnancy study. CDR3s include the opening cysteine and the closing phenylalanine or tryptophan. D genes are given only for firm matches. Size tells how often a clone was seen (once, few, many) or the class of an expanded clone, and some rows leave it out.

J gene: TRBJ2-5
V gene: TRBV5-3
CDR3 length: 13
clone size: once
D gene: -
CDR3 DNA: TGTGCCAGAAGCCCCCCCAGGGGAGAGACCCAGTACTTC
CDR3 protein: CARSPPRGETQYF

J gene: TRBJ1-5
V gene: TRBV12-5
CDR3 length: 15
clone size: -
D gene: TRBD1
CDR3 DNA: TGTGCTAGTGGTTTGGGACAGGGGCCCGGTCAGCCCCAGCATTTT
CDR3 protein: CASGLGQGPGQPQHF

J gene: TRBJ2-5
V gene: TRBV19
CDR3 length: 16
clone size: -
D gene: TRBD2
CDR3 DNA: TGTGCCAGTAGACCAGGTCGGGGGGTTCGTGGGGAGACCCAGTACTTC
CDR3 protein: CASRPGRGVRGETQYF

J gene: TRBJ1-2
V gene: TRBV29-1
CDR3 length: 14
clone size: -
D gene: TRBD1
CDR3 DNA: TGCAGCGTTGAAATCGGGACAGGGGGCTATGGCTACACCTTC
CDR3 protein: CSVEIGTGGYGYTF

J gene: TRBJ2-6
V gene: TRBV11-2
CDR3 length: 17
clone size: -
D gene: TRBD1
CDR3 DNA: TGTGCCAGCAGCTTAATGGGACAGATCTCTGGGGCCAACGTCCTGACTTTC
CDR3 protein: CASSLMGQISGANVLTF

J gene: TRBJ2-1
V gene: TRBV18
CDR3 length: 11
clone size: -
D gene: TRBD1
CDR3 DNA: TGTGCCAGCTCAGCAGGGACAGGCCCAGTCTTC
CDR3 protein: CASSAGTGPVF

J gene: TRBJ2-1
V gene: TRBV6-6
CDR3 length: 16
clone size: -
D gene: -
CDR3 DNA: TGTGCCAGCAGCCAAGGGGACAAAATTACCGCCAATGAGCAGTTCTTC
CDR3 protein: CASSQGDKITANEQFF

J gene: TRBJ1-2
V gene: TRBV7-2
CDR3 length: 12
clone size: -
D gene: -
CDR3 DNA: TGTGCCAGCAGCCCGAACCCAGGTGGCTACACCTTC
CDR3 protein: CASSPNPGGYTF

J gene: TRBJ2-3
V gene: TRBV7-2
CDR3 length: 13
clone size: once
D gene: -
CDR3 DNA: TGTGCCAGCAGCGACACAGGCACAGATACGCAGTATTTT
CDR3 protein: CASSDTGTDTQYF

J gene: TRBJ1-1
V gene: TRBV7-2
CDR3 length: 13
clone size: -
D gene: TRBD1
CDR3 DNA: TGTGCCAGTGGACAGGGCCCGGACACTGAAGCTTTCTTT
CDR3 protein: CASGQGPDTEAFF

J gene: TRBJ2-5
V gene: TRBV5-4
CDR3 length: 15
clone size: -
D gene: -
CDR3 DNA: TGTGCCAGCAGCTTGGCCGGGCAGGGTGGAGAGACCCAGTACTTC
CDR3 protein: CASSLAGQGGETQYF

J gene: TRBJ1-6
V gene: TRBV7-9
CDR3 length: 18
clone size: -
D gene: TRBD1
CDR3 DNA: TGTGCCAGCAGCTTAGCGAGTCCATTGGGACAGTACCATTCACCCCTCCACTTT
CDR3 protein: CASSLASPLGQYHSPLHF

J gene: TRBJ1-5
V gene: TRBV7-7
CDR3 length: 13
clone size: few
D gene: -
CDR3 DNA: TGTGCTAGCAGCTTATTACAGGGACAGCCCCAGCATTTT
CDR3 protein: CASSLLQGQPQHF

J gene: TRBJ2-7
V gene: TRBV4-1
CDR3 length: 15
clone size: -
D gene: -
CDR3 DNA: TGCGCCAGCAGCCCAGGAACCGGGACTTTCTACGAGCAGTACTTC
CDR3 protein: CASSPGTGTFYEQYF

J gene: TRBJ1-2
V gene: TRBV4-3
CDR3 length: 13
clone size: -
D gene: -
CDR3 DNA: TGCGCCAGCAGCCGCGCGGGGTCCTATGGCTACACCTTC
CDR3 protein: CASSRAGSYGYTF

J gene: TRBJ2-5
V gene: TRBV11-2
CDR3 length: 12
clone size: -
D gene: TRBD2
CDR3 DNA: TGTGCCAGCCGTTCGGGGGGAAAGCTCCAGTACTTC
CDR3 protein: CASRSGGKLQYF